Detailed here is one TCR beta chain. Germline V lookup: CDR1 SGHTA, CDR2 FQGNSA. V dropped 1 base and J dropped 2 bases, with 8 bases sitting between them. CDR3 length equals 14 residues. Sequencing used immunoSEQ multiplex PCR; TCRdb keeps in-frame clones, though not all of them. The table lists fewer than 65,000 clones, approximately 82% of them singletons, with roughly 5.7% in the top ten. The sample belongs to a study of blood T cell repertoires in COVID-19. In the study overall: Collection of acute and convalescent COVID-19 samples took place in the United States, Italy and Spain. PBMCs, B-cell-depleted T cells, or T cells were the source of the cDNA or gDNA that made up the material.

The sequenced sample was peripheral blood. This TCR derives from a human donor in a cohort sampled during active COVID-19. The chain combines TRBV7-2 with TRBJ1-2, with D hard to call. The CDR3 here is CASSLDGQNYGYTF. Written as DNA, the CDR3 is TGTGCCAGCAGCTTAGATGGGCAGAACTATGGCTACACCTTC.